The clone carrying this T cell receptor (beta chain) was seen a single time. Per the germline V gene, CDR1 is SGHNT and CDR2 is YYREEE (reference sequence). The length of the CDR3 is 15 residues. With 0 bases clipped from V and 4 bases from J, the junction kept 7 bases outside the gene matches. These data originate in a study of blood T cell repertoires in COVID-19. In the study overall: Specimens from acute and convalescent COVID-19 originated in the United States, Italy and Spain.

Produced via immunoSEQ multiplex PCR; TCRdb's table is partial and in-frame only. The table includes roughly 140,000 clones, about four fifths detected once. The TCR originated in a human donor with acute or convalescent COVID-19. The donor label of this sample is uncertain. The sequenced material came from peripheral blood. The V and J genes are TRBV5-4 and TRBJ2-7; 7 nucleotides align to TRBD2. Here the CDR3 reads CASSLGREGIYEQYF. The CDR3 nucleotides read TGTGCCAGCAGCTTGGGGAGGGAGGGGATTTACGAGCAGTACTTC.